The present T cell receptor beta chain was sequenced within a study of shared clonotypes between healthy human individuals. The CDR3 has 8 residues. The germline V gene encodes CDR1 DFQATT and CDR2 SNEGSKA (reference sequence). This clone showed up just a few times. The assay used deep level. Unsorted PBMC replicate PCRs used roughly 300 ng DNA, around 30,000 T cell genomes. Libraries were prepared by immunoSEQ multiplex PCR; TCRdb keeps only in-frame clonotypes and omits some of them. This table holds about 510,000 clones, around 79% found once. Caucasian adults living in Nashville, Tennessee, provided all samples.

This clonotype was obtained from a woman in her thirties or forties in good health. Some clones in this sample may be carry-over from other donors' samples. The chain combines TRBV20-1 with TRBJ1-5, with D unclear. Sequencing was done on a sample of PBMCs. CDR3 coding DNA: TGCAGGACGGGCCCCCGTCATTTT. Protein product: CRTGPRHF.